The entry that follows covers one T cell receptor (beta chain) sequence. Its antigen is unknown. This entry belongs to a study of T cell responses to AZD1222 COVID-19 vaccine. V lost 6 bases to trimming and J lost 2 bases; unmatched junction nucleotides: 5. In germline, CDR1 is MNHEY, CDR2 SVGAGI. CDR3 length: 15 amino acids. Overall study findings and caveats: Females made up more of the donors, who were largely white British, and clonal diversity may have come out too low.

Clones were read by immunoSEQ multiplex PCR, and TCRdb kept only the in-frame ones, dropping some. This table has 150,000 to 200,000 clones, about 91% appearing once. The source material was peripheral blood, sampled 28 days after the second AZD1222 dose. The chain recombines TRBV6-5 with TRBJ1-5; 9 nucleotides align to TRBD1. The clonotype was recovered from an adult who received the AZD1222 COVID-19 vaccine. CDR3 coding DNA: TGTGCCAGCAGCACGGACAGGGGTGGCAATCAGCCCCAGCATTTT. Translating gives CASSTDRGGNQPQHF.